This T cell receptor beta chain comes out of a study of T-cell memory formation after mild COVID-19 (dated by TCRdb to about 2021). Some background on the complete study: Most TCR sequence clusters were specific to one of the two donors. The cohort was made up of two young adult volunteers, one female and one male, who were previously healthy. In a couple of donors, T-cell clones that expanded and contracted after mild COVID-19 were followed by sequencing TCRalpha and TCRbeta repertoires longitudinally.

Summary of the overall study and its limitations: Some responding clones were detected in pre-infection memory, which suggested that pre-existing cross-reactive memory T cells had joined the SARS-CoV-2 response. The second-wave clones that peaked on day 37 were not confirmed to be SARS-CoV-2 specific. Contracting CD4+ clones were found mainly in CM and EM memory subsets, while CD8+ clones were enriched in EMRA. Only two mild cases were covered by the study, and larger cohorts that include severe cases with pre-infection samples were considered necessary. Clones that contracted from day 15 to 85 showed balanced CD4/CD8 phenotypes, whereas a second wave of clones that expanded from day 15 to 37 leaned towards CD4+.

This clonotype was counted at least ten times. Its binding antigen is unknown. Per-base qualities were not stored, and no clone one base away is much larger. Reads for this sample came from an Illumina NovaSeq 6000. Using 5'RACE with constant-segment primers, TCRalpha and TCRbeta cDNA libraries were constructed, with sample barcodes and unique molecular identifiers added in the process. Trizol reagent was used to extract RNA from every sample. Library amplification was performed in two PCR steps, and a second sample barcode and Illumina TruSeq adapters were introduced in the second step. Libraries were sequenced on an Illumina NovaSeq with 2 x 150 bp paired-end reads. Under the source paper's analysis protocol: The reads were demultiplexed and collapsed into UMI-guided consensus sequences using migec v1.2.7. Using mixcr v2.1.11, UMI consensuses were aligned to TRA and TRB V and J templates and then assembled into clonotypes. Clonotypes were classified as expanded or contracted when called significant by both edgeR and NoisET, with noise models trained on biological replicates. For edgeR calls, the thresholds were a false discovery rate-adjusted p below 0.01 and a log2 fold-change of 1. As an exploratory analysis of dynamics, max-normalized trajectories of the 1000 most abundant clonotypes were examined by PCA with hierarchical clustering. Each responding clone was given a CD4 or CD8 phenotype based on the CD4+ and CD8+ repertoires, which had been sequenced separately. Using fastp at Q25 and MiXCR, TCRdb reprocessed the public reads and kept productive beta chains. CDR3 protein sequences are deduplicated, and each keeps its most common genes and DNA. TCRdb, rather than the study authors, made the V and J calls. The sample profile shows some 320,000 distinct CDR3 sequences; roughly an eighth of them were found once. Roughly 23% of the sample is held by the ten biggest clonotypes.

PBMCs were isolated by Ficoll-Paque density gradient centrifugation. The CDR3 covers 15 residues, taking in both the cysteine and the phenylalanine. CDR3 DNA is the only sequence kept; it has 45 bases, read in frame from the first base. According to the germline V gene, CDR1 reads SGHDT and CDR2 reads YYEEEE. The germline V end is reduced by 0 bases and the J end by 9 bases; junction bases left unmatched: 6. The chain joins TRBV5-6 to TRBJ2-1, and 10 junctional nucleotides match TRBD1. Material: PBMCs or a T cell subset sorted from them (not recorded which). This sequence was found in a man aged 18 to 29 who had mild COVID-19 (a few samples of this study predate the infection). The sample titles of this study are shuffled in the database, so cell type and time point are left out; the donor was told from shared clones. The sequence in DNA is TGTGCCAGCAGCTTGGTGGGACAGGGGTTGAGTGAGCAGTTCTTC. Its product reads: CASSLVGQGLSEQFF.